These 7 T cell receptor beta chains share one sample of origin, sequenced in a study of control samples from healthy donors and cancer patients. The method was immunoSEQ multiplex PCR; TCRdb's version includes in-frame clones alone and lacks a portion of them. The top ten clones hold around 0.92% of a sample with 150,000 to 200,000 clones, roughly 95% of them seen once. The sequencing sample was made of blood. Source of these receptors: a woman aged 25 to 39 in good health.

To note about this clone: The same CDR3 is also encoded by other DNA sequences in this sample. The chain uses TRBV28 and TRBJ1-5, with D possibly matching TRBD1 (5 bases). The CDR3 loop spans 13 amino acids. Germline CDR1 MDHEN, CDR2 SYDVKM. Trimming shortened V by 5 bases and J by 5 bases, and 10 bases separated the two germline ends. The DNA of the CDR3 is TGTGCCAGCAGTCTACTAGGGGATCAGCCCCAGCATTTT. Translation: CASSLLGDQPQHF. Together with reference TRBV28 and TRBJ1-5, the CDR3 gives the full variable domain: DVKVTQSSRYLVKRTGEKVFLECVQDMDHENMFWYRQDPGLGLRLIYFSYDVKMKEKGDIPEGYSVSREKKERFSLILESASTNQTSMYLCASSLLGDQPQHFGDGTRLSIL.

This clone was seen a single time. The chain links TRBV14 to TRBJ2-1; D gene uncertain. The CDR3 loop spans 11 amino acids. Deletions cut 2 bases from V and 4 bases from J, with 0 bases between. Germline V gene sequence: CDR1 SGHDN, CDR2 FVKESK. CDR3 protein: CASSQYNEQFF. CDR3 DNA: TGTGCCAGCAGCCAATACAATGAGCAGTTCTTC.

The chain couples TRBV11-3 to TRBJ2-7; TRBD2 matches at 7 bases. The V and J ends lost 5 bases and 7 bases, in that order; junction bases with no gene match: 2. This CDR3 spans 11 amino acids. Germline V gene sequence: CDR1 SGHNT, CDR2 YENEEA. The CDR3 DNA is TGTGCCAGCAGCGCCGGGGGGGAGCAGTACTTC. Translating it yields CASSAGGEQYF.

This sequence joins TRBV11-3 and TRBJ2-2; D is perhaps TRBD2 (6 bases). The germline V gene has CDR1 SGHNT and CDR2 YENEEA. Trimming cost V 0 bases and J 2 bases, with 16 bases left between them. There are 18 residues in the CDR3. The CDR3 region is CASSLDKRRELNTGELFF. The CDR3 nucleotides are TGTGCCAGCAGCTTAGACAAGAGGCGGGAACTTAACACCGGGGAGCTGTTTTTT.

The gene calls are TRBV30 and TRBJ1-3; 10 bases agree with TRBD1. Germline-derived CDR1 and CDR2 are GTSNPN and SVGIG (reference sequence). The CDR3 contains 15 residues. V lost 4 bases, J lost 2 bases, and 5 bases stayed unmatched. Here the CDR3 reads CAWKAGTGAGNTIYF. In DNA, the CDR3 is TGTGCCTGGAAGGCCGGGACAGGGGCTGGAAACACCATATATTTT.

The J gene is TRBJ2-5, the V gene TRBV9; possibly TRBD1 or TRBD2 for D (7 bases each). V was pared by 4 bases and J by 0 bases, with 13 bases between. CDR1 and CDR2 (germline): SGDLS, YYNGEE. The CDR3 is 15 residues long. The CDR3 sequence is CASSFQGGYQETQYF. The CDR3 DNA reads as TGTGCCAGCAGCTTCCAGGGGGGGTACCAAGAGACCCAGTACTTC.

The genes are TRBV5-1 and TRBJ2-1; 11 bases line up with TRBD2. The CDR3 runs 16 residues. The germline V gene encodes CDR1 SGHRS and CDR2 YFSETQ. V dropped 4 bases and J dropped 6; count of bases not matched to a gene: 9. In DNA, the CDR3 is TGCGCCAGCAGCCCCACACCCGGGACTAGCGGCAATGAGCAGTTCTTC. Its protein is CASSPTPGTSGNEQFF.